What follows is one T cell receptor (beta chain) and its context. The CDR3 length is 16 residues. The germline gives CDR1 LGHNA, CDR2 YSLEER. V dropped 5 bases and J dropped 4; count of bases not matched to a gene: 10. The sample comes from a study of blood T cell repertoires in COVID-19. Study processing details: Nucleated cell counts were estimated from reference gene primer amplification. TCRdb keeps only in-frame clones here, not all; method: immunoSEQ multiplex PCR. V, J and clone size are those of that table, while D and trimming were read from the DNA. This sample has about 170,000 clones; around 87% occur once, and the top ten carry 7% to 7.5%.

The clonotype was recovered from a woman of 80 years or more in a cohort sampled during active or convalescent COVID-19. The sequenced sample consisted of peripheral blood. The rearrangement links TRBV4-3 to TRBJ2-3; 9 positions match TRBD2. CDR3 in amino acids: CASSGRGGGASDTQYF. The DNA for the CDR3 is TGCGCCAGCAGCGGGCGTGGCGGGGGGGCCTCAGATACGCAGTATTTT.